This T cell receptor beta chain is drawn from a study of blood T cell repertoires in COVID-19. Study in general: Researchers got acute and convalescent COVID-19 samples from the United States, Italy and Spain. From T cells, B-cell-depleted T cells, or PBMCs came the material, which was cDNA or gDNA.

Looked up from germline, CDR1 is MGHDK and CDR2 is SYGVNS. V dropped 3 bases and J dropped 0 bases, with 9 bases sitting between them. The CDR3 runs 15 residues. Original processing notes: It was from reference gene primer amplification that nucleated cell counts were estimated. Repertoires were generated with immunoSEQ multiplex PCR, while TCRdb's copy carries only in-frame clones and drops some. The V and J calls and the clone size are those of that table, but D and trimming were determined from the DNA. The sample gives some 200,000 clones, under 90% of which show up once; about an eighth is in the top ten.

The J gene is TRBJ1-3, the V gene TRBV25-1; D ambiguous. The clonotype comes from a man under 40 with active or convalescent COVID-19. The sequencing sample was made of peripheral blood. The DNA for the CDR3 is TGTGCCAGCAGTGATAACGGGAGCTCTGGAAACACCATATATTTT. Translation gives CASSDNGSSGNTIYF.